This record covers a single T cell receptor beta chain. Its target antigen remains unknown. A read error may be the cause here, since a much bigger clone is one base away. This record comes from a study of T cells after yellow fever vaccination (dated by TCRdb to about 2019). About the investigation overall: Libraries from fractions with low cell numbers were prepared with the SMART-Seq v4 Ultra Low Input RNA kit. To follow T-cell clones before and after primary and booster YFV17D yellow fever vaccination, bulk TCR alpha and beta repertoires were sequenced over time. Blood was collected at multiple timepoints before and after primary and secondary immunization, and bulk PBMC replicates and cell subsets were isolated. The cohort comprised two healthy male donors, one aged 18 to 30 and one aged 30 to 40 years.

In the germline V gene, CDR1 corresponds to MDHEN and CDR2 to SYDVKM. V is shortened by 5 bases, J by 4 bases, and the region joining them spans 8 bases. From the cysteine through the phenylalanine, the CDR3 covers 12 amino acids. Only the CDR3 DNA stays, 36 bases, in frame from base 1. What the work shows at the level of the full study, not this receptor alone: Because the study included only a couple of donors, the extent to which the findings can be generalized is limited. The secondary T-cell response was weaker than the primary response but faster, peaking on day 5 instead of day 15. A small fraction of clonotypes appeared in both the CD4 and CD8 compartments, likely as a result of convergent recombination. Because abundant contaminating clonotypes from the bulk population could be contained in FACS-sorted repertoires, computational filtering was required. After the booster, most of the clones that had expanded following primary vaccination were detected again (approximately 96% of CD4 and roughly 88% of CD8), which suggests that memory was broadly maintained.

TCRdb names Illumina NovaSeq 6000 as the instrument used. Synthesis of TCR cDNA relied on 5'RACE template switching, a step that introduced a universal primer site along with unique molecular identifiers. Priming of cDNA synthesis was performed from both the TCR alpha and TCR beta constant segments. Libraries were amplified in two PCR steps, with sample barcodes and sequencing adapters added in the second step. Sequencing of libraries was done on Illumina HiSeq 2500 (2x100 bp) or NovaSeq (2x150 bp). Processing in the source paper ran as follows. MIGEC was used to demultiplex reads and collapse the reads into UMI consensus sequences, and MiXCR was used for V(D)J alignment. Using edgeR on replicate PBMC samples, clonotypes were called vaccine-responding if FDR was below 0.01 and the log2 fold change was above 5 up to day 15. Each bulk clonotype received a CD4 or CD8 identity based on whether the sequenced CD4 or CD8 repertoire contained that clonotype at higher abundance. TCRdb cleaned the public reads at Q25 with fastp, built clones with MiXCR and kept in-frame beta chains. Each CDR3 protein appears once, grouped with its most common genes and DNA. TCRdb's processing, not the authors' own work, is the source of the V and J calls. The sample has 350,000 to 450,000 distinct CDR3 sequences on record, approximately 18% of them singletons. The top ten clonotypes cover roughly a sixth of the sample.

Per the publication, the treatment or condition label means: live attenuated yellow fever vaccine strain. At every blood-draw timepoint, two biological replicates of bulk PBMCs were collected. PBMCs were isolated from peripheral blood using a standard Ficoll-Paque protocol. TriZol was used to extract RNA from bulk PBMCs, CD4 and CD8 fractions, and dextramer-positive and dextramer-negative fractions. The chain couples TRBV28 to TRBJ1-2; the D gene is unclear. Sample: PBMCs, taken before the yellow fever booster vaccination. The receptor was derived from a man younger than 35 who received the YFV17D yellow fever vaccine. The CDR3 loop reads CASSIKGYGYTF. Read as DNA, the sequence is TGTGCCAGCAGTATAAAGGGCTATGGCTACACCTTC.